This entry lists 8 T cell receptor beta chains sequenced from one sample in a study of T cell changes during pregnancy in multiple sclerosis. Assay: immunoSEQ multiplex PCR; the TCRdb copy retains only in-frame clones and omits some. This table has tens of thousands of clones, 85% to 90% appearing once. Sequencing used CD4+ T cells from peripheral blood mononuclear cells, obtained in the first trimester of pregnancy. The receptors were sampled from a female donor with multiple sclerosis, enrolled in a pregnancy study.

This clone has just one count. V and J are TRBV7-2 and TRBJ2-2, with 12 nucleotides matching TRBD2. V lost 1 base to trimming and J lost 7 bases; unmatched junction nucleotides: 10. From germline, CDR1 is SGHTA and CDR2 FQGNSA. CDR3 length equals 18 residues. Here the CDR3 DNA reads TGTGCCAGCAGCTTAGGCCCTAGCGGGAGGGCCGGAGGCGGGGAGCTGTTTTTT. The encoded protein is CASSLGPSGRAGGGELFF.

The chain has TRBV11-2 and TRBJ1-2; 9 bases line up with TRBD1. This CDR3 region has 16 residues. Losses at the gene ends were 5 bases for V and 4 bases for J; bases not matched to a gene: 11. Germline CDR1 SGHAT, CDR2 FQNNGV. CDR3 in amino acids: CASSTQGTGRGYGYTF. CDR3 bases: TGTGCCAGCAGCACACAAGGGACAGGGAGAGGCTATGGCTACACCTTC.

The CDR3 region has the DNA TGTGCCAGCAGTTCCCCGGGACAGAGCTCCTACGAGCAGTACTTC. Its protein is CASSSPGQSSYEQYF. The rearrangement uses TRBV28 and TRBJ2-7, with 7 bases fitting TRBD1. Trimming cost V 4 bases and J 0 bases; bases outside gene matches: 6. This CDR3 has 15 amino acids. In germline, CDR1 is MDHEN, CDR2 SYDVKM.

The CDR3 nucleotides read TGTGCCTGGAGTGTAAGGGCTAGCGTGAATACGCAGTATTTT. Translating gives CAWSVRASVNTQYF. V and J are TRBV30 and TRBJ2-3; TRBD2 is a possible D gene (6 bases). Trimming shortened V by 0 bases and J by 7 bases, and 14 bases separated the two germline ends. This CDR3 is 14 amino acids long. CDR1 is GTSNPN, CDR2 SVGIG, per germline (reference sequence).

The chain couples TRBV5-1 to TRBJ2-3; a weak D match, TRBD2 (6 bases). Trimming shortened V by 4 bases and J by 0 bases, and 12 bases separated the two germline ends. The CDR3 extends over 15 amino acids. From germline, CDR1 is SGHRS and CDR2 YFSETQ. The CDR3, as DNA: TGCGCCAGCAGCCCGAGAGCGGGTAGCACAGATACGCAGTATTTT. This codes for CASSPRAGSTDTQYF.

This clone was seen once. The chain recombines TRBV2 with TRBJ2-7, with D unresolved. Germline values: CDR1 SNHLY, CDR2 FYNNEI. Trimming left V 6 bases short and J 0 bases short, with 6 bases between. This CDR3 contains 12 residues. The CDR3 here is CASRASSYEQYF. CDR3 DNA: TGTGCCAGCAGGGCCAGCTCCTACGAGCAGTACTTC.

The chain is built from TRBV6-1 and TRBJ2-3, with a possible D match to TRBD2 (6 bases). The V end lost 4 bases, the J end lost 5 bases, and 22 bases lay between the germline ends. CDR3 length: 17 residues. CDR1 MNHNS and CDR2 SASEGT come from the germline V gene. The CDR3 reads CASSGSGLPGRRDTQYF. CDR3 nucleotides: TGTGCCAGCAGTGGGTCGGGGCTACCTGGGAGGAGAGATACGCAGTATTTT.

Concerning this clone: In the same sample, other DNA sequences code for this CDR3. The chain links TRBV18 to TRBJ1-1, with 7 bases that match TRBD1. The CDR3 spans 14 residues. After removal of 6 bases from V and 1 base from J, the junction contained 5 bases not matched to a gene. In germline, CDR1 is KGHSH, CDR2 LQKENI. Written as DNA, the CDR3 is TGTGCCAGCTCCGCAAACAGGGGGAACACTGAAGCTTTCTTT. As protein: CASSANRGNTEAFF.